This T cell receptor (beta chain) derives from a study of T cells after yellow fever vaccination. General study results and limits: CD4 and CD8 compartments shared a small share of clonotypes. The study found a weaker secondary response that peaked faster, day 5 versus 15. Subsequent to the booster, the majority of primary-vaccination clones reappeared (around 96% CD4, 80% to 90% CD8).

TCRdb reprocessed the 5' RACE reads via MiXCR and lists one record per CDR3 protein. Of some 100,000 distinct CDR3 sequences in the sample, roughly 10% were seen once. This clonotype was seen only a few times. This sequence originates from a man between 18 and 35 years old who received the YFV17D yellow fever vaccine. Specimen: CD8+ T cells not binding an NS4B(214-222) dextramer, sorted from PBMCs, collected around 15 days after the first yellow fever vaccination.

CDR3 nucleotide sequence: TGTGCCAGCTCGACAAGCGGCAACTCCTACAATGAGCAGTTCTTC. Encoded protein: CASSTSGNSYNEQFF. The rearrangement links TRBV5-6 to TRBJ2-1, with D possibly being TRBD2 (5 bases). The V gene's germline CDR1 is SGHDT and CDR2 YYEEEE. The V end lost 7 bases, the J end lost 0 bases, and 14 bases lay between the germline ends. CDR3 size: 15 residues.